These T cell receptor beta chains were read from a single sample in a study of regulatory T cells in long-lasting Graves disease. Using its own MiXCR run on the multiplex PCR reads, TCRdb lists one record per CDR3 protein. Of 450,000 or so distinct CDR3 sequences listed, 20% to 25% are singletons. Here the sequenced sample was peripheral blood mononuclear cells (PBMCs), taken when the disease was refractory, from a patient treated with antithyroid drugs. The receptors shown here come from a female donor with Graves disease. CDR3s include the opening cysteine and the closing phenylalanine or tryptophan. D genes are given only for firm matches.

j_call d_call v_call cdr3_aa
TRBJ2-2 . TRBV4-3 CASSQAAGGTGELFF
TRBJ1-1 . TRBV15 CATKRGTTDTEAFF
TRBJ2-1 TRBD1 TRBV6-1 CASSRDSGGLSYNEQFF
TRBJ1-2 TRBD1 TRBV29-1 CSVDSGLTGKLGGYTF
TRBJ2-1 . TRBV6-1 CASSASRQARADEQFF
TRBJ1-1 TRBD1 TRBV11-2 CASSVQGASTEAFF
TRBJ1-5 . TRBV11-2 CASSLGGGAGQPQHF
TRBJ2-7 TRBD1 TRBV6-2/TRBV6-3 CASSSIPTTGGYEQYF
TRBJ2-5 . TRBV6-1 CASRHLGTAYQETQYF
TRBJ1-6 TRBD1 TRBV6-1 CASRRAGGGNSPLHF
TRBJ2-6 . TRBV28 CASSLWSVSGANVLTF
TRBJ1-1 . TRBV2 CASSAGHLNTEAFF
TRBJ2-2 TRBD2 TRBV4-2 CASSLGTSGRAIGTGELFF
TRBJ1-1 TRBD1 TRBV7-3 CASSLSRGDTEAFF
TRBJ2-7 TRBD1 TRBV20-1 CSARKPGQPYEQYF
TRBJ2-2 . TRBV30 CAWSRDVGELFF
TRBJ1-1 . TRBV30 CAWSVFLEAFF
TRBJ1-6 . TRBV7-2 CASSFSPGRGSPLHF
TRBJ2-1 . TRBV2 CASTRPDEISYNEQFF
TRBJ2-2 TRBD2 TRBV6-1 CASSPPTSVGGELFF
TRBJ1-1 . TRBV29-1 CSVPRWGMYPNTEAFF
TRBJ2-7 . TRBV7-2 CASSPRLYEQYF
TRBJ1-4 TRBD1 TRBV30 CAWREGGVEKLFF
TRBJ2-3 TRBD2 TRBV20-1 CSATPPLGREGSTDTQYF
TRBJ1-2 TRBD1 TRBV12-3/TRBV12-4 CASSPDRARGYTF
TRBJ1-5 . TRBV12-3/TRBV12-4 CASSPARGGNQPQHF
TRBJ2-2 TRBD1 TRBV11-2 CASSLGGTGFLIPNTGELFF
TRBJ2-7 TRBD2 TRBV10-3 CAISERLAGNEQYF
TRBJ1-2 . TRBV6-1 CASSGPGGGYTF
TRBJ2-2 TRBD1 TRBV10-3 CAIRSTGQGGTGELFF
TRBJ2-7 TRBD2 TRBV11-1 CASSLGGDPAYEQYF
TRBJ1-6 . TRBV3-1 CASSQDPGNSPLHF
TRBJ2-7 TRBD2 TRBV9 CASSLGLAASYEQYF
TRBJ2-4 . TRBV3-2 CASSQDGGGLAKNIQYF
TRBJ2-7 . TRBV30 CAWRWGASYEQYF
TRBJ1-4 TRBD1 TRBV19 CASSRPGQGLEKLFF
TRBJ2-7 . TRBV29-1 CSVEDGIVRGGEQYF
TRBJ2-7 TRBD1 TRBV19 CASSKEDRGFQQYF
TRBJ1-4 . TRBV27 CASRTERGEKLFF
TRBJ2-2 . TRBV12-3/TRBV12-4 CASSWGARTGELLF
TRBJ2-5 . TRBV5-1 CASRETGETQYF